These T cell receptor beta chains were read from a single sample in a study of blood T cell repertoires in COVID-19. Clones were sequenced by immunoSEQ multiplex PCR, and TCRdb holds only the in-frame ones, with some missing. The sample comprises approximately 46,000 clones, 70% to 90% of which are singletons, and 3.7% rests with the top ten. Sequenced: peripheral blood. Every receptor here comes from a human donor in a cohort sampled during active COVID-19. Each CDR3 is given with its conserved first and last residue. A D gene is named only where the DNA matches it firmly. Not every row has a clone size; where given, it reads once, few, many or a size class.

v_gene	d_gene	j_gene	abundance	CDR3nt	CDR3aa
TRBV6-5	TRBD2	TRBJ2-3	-	TGTGCCGGTTCCGCGGGGGGCCGGGCAGATACGCAGTATTTT	CAGSAGGRADTQYF
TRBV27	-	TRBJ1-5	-	TGTGCCAGCCGTTCTATAGGGGAAGGCAATCAGCCCCAGCATTTT	CASRSIGEGNQPQHF
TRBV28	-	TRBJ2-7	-	TGTGCCAGCAGTTTATTTGCGGCAAGCTCCTACGAGCAGTACTTC	CASSLFAASSYEQYF
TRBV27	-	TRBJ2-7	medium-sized	TGTGCCAGCAGTGTGTTCAGGGATTACGAGCAGTACTTC	CASSVFRDYEQYF
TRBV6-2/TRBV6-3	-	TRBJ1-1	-	TGTGCCAGCAGCCTTCCAGGGACTAGAGCTTTCTTT	CASSLPGTRAFF
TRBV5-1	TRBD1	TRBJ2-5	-	TGCGCCAGCAGCTTGGGACAGGGTGAGACCCAGTACTTC	CASSLGQGETQYF
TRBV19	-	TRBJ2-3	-	TGTGCCAGTGGCGGTTATACGCAGTATTTT	CASGGYTQYF
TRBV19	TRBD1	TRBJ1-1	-	TGTGCCAGTAGTATCCTCGGACAGGGGAGGACTGAAGCTTTCTTT	CASSILGQGRTEAFF
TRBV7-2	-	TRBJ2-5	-	TGTGCCAGCAGCCCCCGTAGGGGGACCAGAGAGACCCAGTACTTC	CASSPRRGTRETQYF
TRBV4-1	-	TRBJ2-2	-	TGCGCCAGCAGCCAAGAGATCTACGGGGAGCTGTTTTTT	CASSQEIYGELFF
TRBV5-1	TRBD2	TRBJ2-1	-	TGCGCCAGCAGCCCCGGGACTAGCGCGACCTACAATGAGCAGTTCTTC	CASSPGTSATYNEQFF
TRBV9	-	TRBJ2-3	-	TGTGCCAGCAGCGTAGATGGAGGGAGAGCTTTACCAGATACGCAGTATTTT	CASSVDGGRALPDTQYF
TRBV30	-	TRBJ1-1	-	TGTGCCTGGACCGCCCCCGGGTGGAACACTGAAGCTTTCTTT	CAWTAPGWNTEAFF
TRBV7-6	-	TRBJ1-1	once	TGTGCCAGCAGCTTAGGGCGGGGGGGTAACACTGAAGCTTTCTTT	CASSLGRGGNTEAFF
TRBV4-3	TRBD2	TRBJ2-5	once	TGCGCCAGCAGCCCTGGGAGGGCGGAGACCCAGTACTTC	CASSPGRAETQYF
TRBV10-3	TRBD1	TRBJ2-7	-	TGTGCCATCAGAACCGGGACAGCCTACGAGCAGTACTTC	CAIRTGTAYEQYF
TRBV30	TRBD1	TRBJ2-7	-	TGTGCCAGCGAAAAGGGACAGGGCCCGACAAACCCCCCTTACGAGCAGTACTTC	CASEKGQGPTNPPYEQYF
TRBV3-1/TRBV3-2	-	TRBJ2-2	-	TGTGCCAGCAGGCGGGACCGAGCGAACACCGGGGAGCTGTTTTTT	CASRRDRANTGELFF
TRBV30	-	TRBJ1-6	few	TGTGCCTGGAGTCCATCGAGCTCCTATAATTCACCCCTCCACTTT	CAWSPSSSYNSPLHF
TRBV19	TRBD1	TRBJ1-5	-	TGTGCCAGTAGTTCCGTAGGGACAGGGAAAAACAATCAGCCCCAGCATTTT	CASSSVGTGKNNQPQHF
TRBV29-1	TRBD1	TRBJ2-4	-	TGCAGCGTGGCGGGACAGGGGAAGGAAAACATTCAGTACTTC	CSVAGQGKENIQYF
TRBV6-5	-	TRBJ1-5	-	TGTGCCAGCACCCAGAGGTATAGCAATCAGCCCCAGCATTTT	CASTQRYSNQPQHF
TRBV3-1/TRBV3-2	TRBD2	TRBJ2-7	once	TGTGCCAGCAGCTTCCAAGGGCGGGGGAGCTCCTACGAGCAGTACTTC	CASSFQGRGSSYEQYF
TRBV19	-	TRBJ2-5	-	TGTGCCAGTAGTACCAGGGGAGAGACCCAGTACTTC	CASSTRGETQYF
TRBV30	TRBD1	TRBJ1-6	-	TGTGCCTGGAGGCCCCGACAGGGGATTTCACCCCTCCACTTT	CAWRPRQGISPLHF
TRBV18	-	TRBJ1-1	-	TGTGCCAGCTCACCACGAATCAGAAATCAGAACACTGAAGCTTTCTTT	CASSPRIRNQNTEAFF
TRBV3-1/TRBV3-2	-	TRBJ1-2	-	TGTGCCAGCAGCCAAGACCGGGTGGGGGGGAACTATGGCTACACCTTC	CASSQDRVGGNYGYTF
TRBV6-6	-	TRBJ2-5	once	TGTGCCAGCAGCCCTCAAGAGACCCAGTACTTC	CASSPQETQYF
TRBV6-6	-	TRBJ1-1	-	TGTGCCACCGGAGAAAGGGGCACTGAAGCTTTCTTT	CATGERGTEAFF
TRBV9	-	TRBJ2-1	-	TGTGCCAGCAGCGTAGGTGGAGCGGTGAGCTCCTACAATGAGCAGTTCTTC	CASSVGGAVSSYNEQFF
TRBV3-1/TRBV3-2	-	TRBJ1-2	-	TGTGCCAGCAGCCAAGGACTCTTTGGGGCGGACTACACCTTC	CASSQGLFGADYTF
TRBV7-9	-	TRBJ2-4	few	TGTGCCAGCAGCCACCCTCAAGGGGCAGCAAACATTCAGTACTTC	CASSHPQGAANIQYF
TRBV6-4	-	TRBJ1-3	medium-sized	TGTGCCAGCAAATCCACAGGGATCCCTGGAAACACCATATATTTT	CASKSTGIPGNTIYF
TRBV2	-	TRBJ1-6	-	TGTGCCAGCAGTGTTGAGCGGAGGGTTGGGTCACCCCTCCACTTT	CASSVERRVGSPLHF
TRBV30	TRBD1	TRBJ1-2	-	TGTGCCTGGAGTGTACAACAGACAGGGGCCTATGGCTACACCTTC	CAWSVQQTGAYGYTF
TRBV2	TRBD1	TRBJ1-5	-	TGTGCCAGCAGGGGGACAGGTTCGATTAGCAATCAGCCCCAGCATTTT	CASRGTGSISNQPQHF
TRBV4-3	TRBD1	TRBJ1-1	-	TGCGCCAGCAGCCAAGTCACAGGGGCGAACACTGAAGCTTTCTTT	CASSQVTGANTEAFF
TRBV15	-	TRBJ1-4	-	TGTGCCACCAGCAGGTCTGCAGGGTTTAATGAAAAACTGTTTTTT	CATSRSAGFNEKLFF
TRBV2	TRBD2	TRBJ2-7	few	TGTGCCAGCGCACGGACTAGCGGGAGTGACGAGCAGTACTTC	CASARTSGSDEQYF
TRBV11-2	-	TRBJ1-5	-	TGTGCCAGCAGCTTAGAGCCGACCGGGCAGCCCCAGCATTTT	CASSLEPTGQPQHF
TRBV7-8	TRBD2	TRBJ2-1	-	TGTGCCAGCAGCTTAGCAGCGGGGGAGCGGGACCCCGCATACAATGAGCAGTTCTTC	CASSLAAGERDPAYNEQFF
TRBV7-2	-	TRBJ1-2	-	TGTGCCAGCATCACCTTCCCGGGAGAGAGAAACTATGGCTACACCTTC	CASITFPGERNYGYTF
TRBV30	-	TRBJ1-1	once	TGTGCCTGGAGTCCTAGCGGGGGGATAGGCACTGAAGCTTTCTTT	CAWSPSGGIGTEAFF
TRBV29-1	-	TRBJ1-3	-	TGCAGCGTCCTATTTACAGAAACCTCTGGAAACACCATATATTTT	CSVLFTETSGNTIYF
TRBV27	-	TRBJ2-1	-	TGTGCCAGCAGTCATGAATCCGGGACACCCCGGGACTCCTACAATGAGCAGTTCTTC	CASSHESGTPRDSYNEQFF
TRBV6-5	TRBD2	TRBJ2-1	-	TGTGCCAGCAGTTACTCTGACGGGAGGCACGGGAATGAGCAGTTCTTC	CASSYSDGRHGNEQFF
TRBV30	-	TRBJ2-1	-	TGTGCCTGGAGTGTGCGCAATGAGCAGTTCTTC	CAWSVRNEQFF
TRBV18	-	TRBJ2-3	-	TGTGCCAGCTCACCCGCGATTACCTCTGACTCAGATACGCAGTATTTT	CASSPAITSDSDTQYF
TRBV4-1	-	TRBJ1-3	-	TGCGCCAGCAGCCTCCAGGGAAGCACCATATATTTT	CASSLQGSTIYF
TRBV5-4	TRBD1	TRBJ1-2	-	TGTGCCAGCAGCTTGAGACAGGGAGCTAACTATGGCTACACCTTC	CASSLRQGANYGYTF
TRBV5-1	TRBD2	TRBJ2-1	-	TGCGCCAGCAGTGCTAGCGGCCCCCTTAATGAGCAGTTCTTC	CASSASGPLNEQFF
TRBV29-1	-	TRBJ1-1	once	TGCAGCGTTGATGTGCGGTCGACAAGAGGGTCTTTCGGAGCTTTCTTT	CSVDVRSTRGSFGAFF
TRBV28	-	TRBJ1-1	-	TGTGCCAGCAGTTTGGGCGGCGGGTCGCGAGCTTTCTTT	CASSLGGGSRAFF
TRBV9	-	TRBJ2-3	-	TGTGCCAGCAGCGTAGGCGGGTGGGCAGATACGCAGTATTTT	CASSVGGWADTQYF
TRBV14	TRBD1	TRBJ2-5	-	TGTGCCAGCAGCCAAGATGTGGGACAGGGTCACCAAGAGACCCAGTACTTC	CASSQDVGQGHQETQYF
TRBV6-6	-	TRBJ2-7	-	TGTGCCAGCAGTTACTCGGGGGGCTCCTACGAGCAGTACTTC	CASSYSGGSYEQYF